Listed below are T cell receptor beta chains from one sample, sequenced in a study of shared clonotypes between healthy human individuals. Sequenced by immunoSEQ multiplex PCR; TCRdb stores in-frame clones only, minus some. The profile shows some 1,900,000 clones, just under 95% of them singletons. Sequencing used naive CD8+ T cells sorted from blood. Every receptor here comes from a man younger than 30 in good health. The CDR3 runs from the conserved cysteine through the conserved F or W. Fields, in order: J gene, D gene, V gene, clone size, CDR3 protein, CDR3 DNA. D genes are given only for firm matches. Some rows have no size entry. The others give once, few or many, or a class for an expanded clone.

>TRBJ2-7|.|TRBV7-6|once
CASSLMGQGGYEQYF
TGTGCCAGCAGCTTAATGGGGCAGGGCGGCTACGAGCAGTACTTC
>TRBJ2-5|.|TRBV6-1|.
CASSEVKGGTQYF
TGTGCCAGCAGTGAAGTTAAGGGGGGGACCCAGTACTTC
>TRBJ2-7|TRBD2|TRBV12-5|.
CASGFRLAGSSYEQYF
TGTGCTAGTGGTTTTCGACTAGCTGGCAGCTCCTACGAGCAGTACTTC
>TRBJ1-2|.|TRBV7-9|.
CASSPGPGANYGYTF
TGTGCCAGCAGTCCCGGCCCCGGAGCTAACTATGGCTACACCTTC
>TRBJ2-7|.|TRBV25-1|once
CASSEYVGNEQYF
TGTGCCAGCAGTGAATATGTGGGAAACGAGCAGTACTTC
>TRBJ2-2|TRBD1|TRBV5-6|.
CASSFGQATGELFF
TGTGCCAGCAGCTTCGGACAGGCCACCGGGGAGCTGTTTTTT
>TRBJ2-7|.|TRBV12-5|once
CASGSTELGTAYEQYF
TGTGCTAGTGGTTCAACCGAGCTCGGGACGGCCTACGAGCAGTACTTC
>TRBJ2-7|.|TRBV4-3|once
CASSQDKSQGRGYEQYF
TGCGCCAGCAGCCAAGATAAGAGTCAGGGAAGAGGTTACGAGCAGTACTTC
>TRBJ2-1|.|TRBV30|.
CAWRLENEQFF
TGTGCCTGGAGGTTAGAGAATGAGCAGTTCTTC
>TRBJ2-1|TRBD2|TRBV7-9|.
CASGGGIGGAGEEQFF
TGTGCCAGCGGCGGAGGAATCGGCGGGGCGGGAGAGGAGCAGTTCTTC
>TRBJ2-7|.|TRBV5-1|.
CASSWGGYEQYF
TGCGCCAGCAGCTGGGGCGGCTATGAGCAGTACTTC
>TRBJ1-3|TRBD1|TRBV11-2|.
CASSLDTGGANGNTIYF
TGTGCCAGCAGCTTAGACACAGGGGGCGCTAATGGAAACACCATATATTTT
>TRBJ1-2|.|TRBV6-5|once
CASSYPSGTQGYTF
TGTGCCAGCAGTTACCCATCTGGGACGCAAGGCTACACCTTC
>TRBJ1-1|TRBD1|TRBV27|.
CASSGRDRGDTEAFF
TGTGCCAGCAGTGGCCGGGACAGGGGGGATACTGAAGCTTTCTTT
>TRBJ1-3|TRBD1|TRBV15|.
CATSRDRGLSGNTIYF
TGTGCCACCAGCAGGGACAGGGGCCTCTCTGGAAACACCATATATTTT
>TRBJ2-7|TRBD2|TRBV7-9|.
CASSASGSLSYEQYF
TGTGCCAGCAGCGCTAGCGGGAGTCTATCCTACGAGCAGTACTTC
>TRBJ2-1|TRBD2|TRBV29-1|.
CSVSLLLAGVYEQFF
TGCAGCGTTTCACTTCTGCTAGCGGGAGTGTATGAGCAGTTCTTC
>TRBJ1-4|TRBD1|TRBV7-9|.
CASSSPGGVTTNEKLFF
TGTGCCAGCAGCTCGCCAGGGGGCGTTACGACTAATGAAAAACTGTTTTTT
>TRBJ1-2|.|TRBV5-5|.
CASSLAQNTDGYTF
TGTGCCAGCAGCTTGGCCCAGAACACAGATGGCTACACCTTC
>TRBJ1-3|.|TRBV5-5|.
CASSETGSPGNTIYF
TGTGCCAGCAGCGAAACAGGGTCCCCTGGAAACACCATATATTTT
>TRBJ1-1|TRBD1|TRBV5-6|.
CASSPRTGVTEAFF
TGTGCCAGCAGCCCTAGGACAGGGGTGACTGAAGCTTTCTTT
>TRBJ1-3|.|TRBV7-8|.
CASSLLRSSGNTIYF
TGTGCCAGCAGCTTACTCCGTAGCTCTGGAAACACCATATATTTT
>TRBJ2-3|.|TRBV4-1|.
CASSRLGTPNTDTQYF
TGCGCCAGCAGCCGTTTAGGGACACCAAACACAGATACGCAGTATTTT
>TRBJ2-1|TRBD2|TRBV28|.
CASSLWTSDYNEQFF
TGTGCCAGCAGTTTATGGACTAGCGATTACAATGAGCAGTTCTTC
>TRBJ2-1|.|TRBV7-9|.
CASSQLDNEQFF
TGTGCCAGCAGTCAACTGGACAATGAGCAGTTCTTC
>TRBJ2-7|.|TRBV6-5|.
CASSSDYYEQYF
TGTGCCAGCAGCTCGGACTACTACGAGCAGTACTTC
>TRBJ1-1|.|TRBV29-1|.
CSVETGTSGAEAFF
TGCAGCGTTGAAACCGGGACGTCGGGAGCTGAAGCTTTCTTT